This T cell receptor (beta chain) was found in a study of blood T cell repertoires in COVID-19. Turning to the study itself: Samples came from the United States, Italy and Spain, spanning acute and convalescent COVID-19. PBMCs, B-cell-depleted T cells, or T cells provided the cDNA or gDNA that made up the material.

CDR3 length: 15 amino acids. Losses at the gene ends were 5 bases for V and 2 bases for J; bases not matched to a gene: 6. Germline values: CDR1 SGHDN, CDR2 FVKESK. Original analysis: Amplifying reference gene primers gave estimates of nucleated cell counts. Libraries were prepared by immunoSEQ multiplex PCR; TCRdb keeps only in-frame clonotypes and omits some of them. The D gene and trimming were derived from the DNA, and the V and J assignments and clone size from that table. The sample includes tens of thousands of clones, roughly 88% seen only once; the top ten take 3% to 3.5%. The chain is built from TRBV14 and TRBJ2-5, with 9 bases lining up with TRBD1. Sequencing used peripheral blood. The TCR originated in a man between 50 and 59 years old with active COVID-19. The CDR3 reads CASSTGQGPQETQYF. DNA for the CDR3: TGTGCCAGCAGCACGGGACAGGGCCCACAAGAGACCCAGTACTTC.